The sequence of this T cell receptor (beta chain) was determined in a study of human T cells and chemical hapten exposure. The overall study: Sensitization employed 2% DPC on approximately 2 cm by approximately 2 cm of upper inner arm skin. The patch tests put 0.01% DPC on the skin of the upper back and were read 6 days later. A mostly female patient group had alopecia areata, totalis or universalis.

TCRdb redid the calling of the RACE reads with MiXCR, one entry per CDR3 protein. This table holds 150,000 to 200,000 distinct CDR3 sequences, around 15% found once. Specified time point: patch test 1, 2 weeks after DPC sensitization. Treatment specified: therapeutic diphenylcyclopropenone sensitization with weekly scalp DPC. The receptor was derived from a woman in her twenties or thirties with alopecia areata. Some clones in this sample may be carry-over from other donors' samples. This specimen consisted of whole blood, obtained in connection with sensitization to the hapten diphenylcyclopropenone (DPC).

The CDR3 is CASSGKGSGGQETQYF. CDR3 nucleotides: TGTGCCAGCAGCGGAAAGGGGAGTGGGGGCCAAGAGACCCAGTACTTC. The chain carries TRBV7-9 and TRBJ2-5; D is tentatively TRBD1 or TRBD2 (5 bases each). Germline assignment: CDR1 SEHNR and CDR2 FQNEAQ (reference sequence). The CDR3 is made up of 16 amino acids. V lost 5 bases, J lost 1 base, and 17 bases lay in between.